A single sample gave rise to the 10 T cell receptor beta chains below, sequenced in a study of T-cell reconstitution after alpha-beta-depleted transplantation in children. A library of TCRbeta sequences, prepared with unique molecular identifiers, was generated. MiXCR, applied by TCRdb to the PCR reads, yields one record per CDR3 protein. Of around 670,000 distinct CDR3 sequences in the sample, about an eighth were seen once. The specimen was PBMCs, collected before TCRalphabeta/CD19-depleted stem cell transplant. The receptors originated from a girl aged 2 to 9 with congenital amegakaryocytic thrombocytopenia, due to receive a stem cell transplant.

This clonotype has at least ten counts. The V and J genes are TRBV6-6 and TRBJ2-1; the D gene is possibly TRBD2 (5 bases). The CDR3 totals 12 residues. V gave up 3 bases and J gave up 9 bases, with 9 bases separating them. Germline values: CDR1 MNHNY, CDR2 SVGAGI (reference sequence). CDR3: CASSYIAGEQFF. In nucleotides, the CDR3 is TGTGCCAGCAGTTATATTGCGGGTGAGCAGTTCTTC.

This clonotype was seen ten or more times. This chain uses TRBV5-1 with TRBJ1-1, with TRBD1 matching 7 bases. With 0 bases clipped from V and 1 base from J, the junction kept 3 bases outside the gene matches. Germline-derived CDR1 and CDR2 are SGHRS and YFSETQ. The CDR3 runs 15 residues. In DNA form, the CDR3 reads TGCGCCAGCAGCTTGGGGTGGACAGGGAACACTGAAGCTTTCTTT. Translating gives CASSLGWTGNTEAFF.

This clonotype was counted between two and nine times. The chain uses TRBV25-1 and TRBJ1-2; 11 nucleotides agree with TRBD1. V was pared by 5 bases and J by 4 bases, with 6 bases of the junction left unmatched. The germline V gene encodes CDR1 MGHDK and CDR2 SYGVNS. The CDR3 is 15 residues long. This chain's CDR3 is CASSFGTGGSYGYTF. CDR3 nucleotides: TGTGCCAGCAGTTTTGGGACAGGGGGTAGCTATGGCTACACCTTC.

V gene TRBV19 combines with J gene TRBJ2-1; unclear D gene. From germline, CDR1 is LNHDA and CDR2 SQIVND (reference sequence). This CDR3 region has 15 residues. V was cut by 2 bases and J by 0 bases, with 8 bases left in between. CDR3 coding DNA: TGTGCCAGTAGTATATTTCACGCCTCCTACAATGAGCAGTTCTTC. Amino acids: CASSIFHASYNEQFF.

As DNA, the CDR3 is TGCGCCAGCAGCTTCCCGGACAGGGTTTCCGGGGCCCCTGAAGCTTTCTTT. The encoded protein is CASSFPDRVSGAPEAFF. The gene calls are TRBV5-1 and TRBJ1-1; 8 nucleotides align to TRBD1. The V and J ends lost 2 bases and 6 bases, in that order; junction bases with no gene match: 15. This CDR3 region has 17 residues. Germline loops: CDR1 SGHRS, CDR2 YFSETQ.

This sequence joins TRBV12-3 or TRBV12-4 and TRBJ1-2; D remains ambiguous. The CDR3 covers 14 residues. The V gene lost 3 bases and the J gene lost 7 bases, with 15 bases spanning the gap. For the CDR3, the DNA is TGTGCCAGCAGTTTCAGCGACCGGCCGAGTGGCTACACCTTC. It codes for CASSFSDRPSGYTF.

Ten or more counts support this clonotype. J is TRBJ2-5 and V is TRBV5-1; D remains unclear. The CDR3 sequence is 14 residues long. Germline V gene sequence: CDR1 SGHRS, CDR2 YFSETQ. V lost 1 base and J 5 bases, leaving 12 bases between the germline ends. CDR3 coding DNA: TGCGCCAGCAGCTTGTCCGGTATATTGGAGACCCAGTACTTC. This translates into CASSLSGILETQYF.

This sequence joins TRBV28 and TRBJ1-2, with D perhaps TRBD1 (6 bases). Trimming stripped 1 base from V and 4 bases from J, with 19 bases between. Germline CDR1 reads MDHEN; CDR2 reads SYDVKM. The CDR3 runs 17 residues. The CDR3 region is CASSLLGSHRDLYGYTF. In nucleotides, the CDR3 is TGTGCCAGCAGTTTATTGGGGTCACACAGGGACCTCTATGGCTACACCTTC.

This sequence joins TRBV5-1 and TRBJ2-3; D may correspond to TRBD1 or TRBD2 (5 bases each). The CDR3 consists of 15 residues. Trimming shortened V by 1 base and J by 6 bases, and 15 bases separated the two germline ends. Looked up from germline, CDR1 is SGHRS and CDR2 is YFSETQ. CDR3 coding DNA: TGCGCCAGCAGCTTGAGGGACCCTCAATTCGATACGCAGTATTTT. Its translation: CASSLRDPQFDTQYF.

The CDR3 region has the DNA TGCGCCAGCAGCTTGGTGGAGGGAGTCACAGATACGCAGTATTTT. Its protein product is CASSLVEGVTDTQYF. This chain links TRBV5-1 with TRBJ2-3, with D tentatively TRBD2 (6 bases). The V end was cut by 0 bases, the J end by 2 bases, with 10 bases between. The CDR3 contains 15 residues. In germline, CDR1 is SGHRS, CDR2 YFSETQ. The full variable domain, with the rest looked up from reference TRBV5-1 and TRBJ2-3, is KAGVTQTPRYLIKTRGQQVTLSCSPISGHRSVSWYQQTPGQGLQFLFEYFSETQRNKGNFPGRFSGRQFSNSRSEMNVSTLELGDSALYLCASSLVEGVTDTQYFGPGTRLTVL.